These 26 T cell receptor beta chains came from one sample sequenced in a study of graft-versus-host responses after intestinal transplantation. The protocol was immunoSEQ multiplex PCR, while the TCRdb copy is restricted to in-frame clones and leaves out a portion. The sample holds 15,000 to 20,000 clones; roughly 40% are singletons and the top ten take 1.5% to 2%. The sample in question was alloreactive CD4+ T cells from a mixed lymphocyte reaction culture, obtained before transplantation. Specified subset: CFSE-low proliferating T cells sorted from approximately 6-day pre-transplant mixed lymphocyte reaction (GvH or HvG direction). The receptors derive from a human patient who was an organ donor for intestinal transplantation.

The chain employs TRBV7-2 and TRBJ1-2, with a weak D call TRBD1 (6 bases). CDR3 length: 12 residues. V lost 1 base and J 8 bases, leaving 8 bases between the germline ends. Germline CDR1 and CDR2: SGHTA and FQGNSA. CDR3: CASSLGGQGYTF. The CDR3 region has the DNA TGTGCCAGCAGCTTAGGGGGGCAGGGCTACACCTTC.

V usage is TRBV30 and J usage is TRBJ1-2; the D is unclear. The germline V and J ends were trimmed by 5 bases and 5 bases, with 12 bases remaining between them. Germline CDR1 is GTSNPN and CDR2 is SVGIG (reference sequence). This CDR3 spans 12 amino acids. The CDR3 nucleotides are TGTGCCTGGTGGGTCGGGGAGTATGGCTACACCTTC. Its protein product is CAWWVGEYGYTF. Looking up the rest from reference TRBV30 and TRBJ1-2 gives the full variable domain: SQTIHQWPATLVQPVGSPLSLECTVEGTSNPNLYWYRQAAGRGLQLLFYSVGIGQISSEVPQNLSASRPQDRQFILSSKKLLLSDSGFYLCAWWVGEYGYTFGSGTRLTVV.

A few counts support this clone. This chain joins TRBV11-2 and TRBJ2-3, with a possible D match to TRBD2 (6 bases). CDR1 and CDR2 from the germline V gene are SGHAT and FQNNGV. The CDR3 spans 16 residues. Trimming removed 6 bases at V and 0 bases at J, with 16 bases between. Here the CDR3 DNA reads TGTGCCAGCAGTCACGTGTGGGACTCTAGCACAGATACGCAGTATTTT. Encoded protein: CASSHVWDSSTDTQYF.

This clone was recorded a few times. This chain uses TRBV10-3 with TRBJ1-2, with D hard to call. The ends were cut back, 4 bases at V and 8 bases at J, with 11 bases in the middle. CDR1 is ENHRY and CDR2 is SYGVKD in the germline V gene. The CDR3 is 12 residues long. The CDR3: CAISGGEGGYTF. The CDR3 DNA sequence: TGTGCCATCAGTGGCGGGGAAGGCGGCTACACCTTC.

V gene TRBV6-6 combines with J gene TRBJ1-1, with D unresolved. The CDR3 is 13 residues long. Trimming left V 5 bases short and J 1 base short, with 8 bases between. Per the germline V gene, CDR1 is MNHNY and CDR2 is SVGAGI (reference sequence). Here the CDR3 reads CASSLTGNTEAFF. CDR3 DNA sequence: TGTGCCAGCAGTCTGACGGGGAACACTGAAGCTTTCTTT.

The CDR3 DNA is TGTGCCAGCAGCTTGGGGCTAGCGGGCCCAGACGAGCAGTACTTC. Protein: CASSLGLAGPDEQYF. The chain couples TRBV5-4 to TRBJ2-7; 8 nucleotides agree with TRBD2. The CDR3 contains 15 residues. Trimming removed 0 bases from V and 5 bases from J; junction bases left unmatched: 7. Germline CDR1 reads SGHNT; CDR2 reads YYREEE (reference sequence). Drawing the rest from reference TRBV5-4 and TRBJ2-7, the complete variable domain is ETGVTQSPTHLIKTRGQQVTLRCSSQSGHNTVSWYQQALGQGPQFIFQYYREEENGRGNFPPRFSGLQFPNYSSELNVNALELDDSALYLCASSLGLAGPDEQYFGPGTRLTVT.

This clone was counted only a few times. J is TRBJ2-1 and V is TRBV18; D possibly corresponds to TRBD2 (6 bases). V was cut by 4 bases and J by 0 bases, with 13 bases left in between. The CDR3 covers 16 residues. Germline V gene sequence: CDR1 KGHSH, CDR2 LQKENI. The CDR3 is CASSRQRVSSYNEQFF. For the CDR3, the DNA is TGTGCCAGCTCACGACAGCGGGTCAGCTCCTACAATGAGCAGTTCTTC.

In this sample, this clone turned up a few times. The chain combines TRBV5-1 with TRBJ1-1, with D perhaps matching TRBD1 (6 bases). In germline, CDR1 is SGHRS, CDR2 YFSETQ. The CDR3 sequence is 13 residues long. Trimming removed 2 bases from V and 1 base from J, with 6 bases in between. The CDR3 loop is CASSLGGNTEAFF. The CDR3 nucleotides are TGCGCCAGCAGCTTAGGGGGGAACACTGAAGCTTTCTTT.

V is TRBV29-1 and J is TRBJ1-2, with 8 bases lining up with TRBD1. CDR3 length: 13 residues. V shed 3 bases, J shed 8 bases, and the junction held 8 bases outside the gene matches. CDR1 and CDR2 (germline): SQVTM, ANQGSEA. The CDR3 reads CSVDLAGGGGYTF. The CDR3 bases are TGCAGCGTTGATTTGGCAGGGGGCGGAGGCTACACCTTC. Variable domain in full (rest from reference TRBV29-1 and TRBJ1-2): SAVISQKPSRDICQRGTSLTIQCQVDSQVTMMFWYRQQPGQSLTLIATANQGSEATYESGFVIDKFPISRPNLTFSTLTVSNMSPEDSSIYLCSVDLAGGGGYTFGSGTRLTVV.

CDR3 residues: CASSWTSGGNTGELFF. The CDR3 DNA follows: TGTGCCAGCAGCTGGACTAGCGGGGGTAACACCGGGGAGCTGTTTTTT. The chain has TRBV11-2 and TRBJ2-2; 13 positions match TRBD2. Losses at the gene ends were 4 bases for V and 2 bases for J; bases not matched to a gene: 1. CDR3 length: 16 residues. Germline V gene lookup returns CDR1 SGHAT and CDR2 FQNNGV.

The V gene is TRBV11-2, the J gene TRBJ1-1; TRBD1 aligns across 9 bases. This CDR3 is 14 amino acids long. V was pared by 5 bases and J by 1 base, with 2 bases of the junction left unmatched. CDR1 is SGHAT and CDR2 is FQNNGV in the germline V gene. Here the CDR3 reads CASSPGQGNTEAFF. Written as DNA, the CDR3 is TGTGCCAGCAGCCCGGGACAGGGGAACACTGAAGCTTTCTTT.

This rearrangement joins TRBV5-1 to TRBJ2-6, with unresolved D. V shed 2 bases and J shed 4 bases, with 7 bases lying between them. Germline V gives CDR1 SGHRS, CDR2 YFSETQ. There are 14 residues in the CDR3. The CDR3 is CASSFGAGANVLTF. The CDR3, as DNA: TGCGCCAGCAGCTTTGGTGCAGGGGCCAACGTCCTGACTTTC.

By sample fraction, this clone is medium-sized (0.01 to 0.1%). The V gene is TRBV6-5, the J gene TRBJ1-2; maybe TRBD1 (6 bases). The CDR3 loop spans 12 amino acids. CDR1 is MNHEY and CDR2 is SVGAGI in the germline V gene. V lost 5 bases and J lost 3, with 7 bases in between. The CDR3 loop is CASSTGYYGYTF. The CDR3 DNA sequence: TGTGCCAGCAGTACAGGGTACTATGGCTACACCTTC.

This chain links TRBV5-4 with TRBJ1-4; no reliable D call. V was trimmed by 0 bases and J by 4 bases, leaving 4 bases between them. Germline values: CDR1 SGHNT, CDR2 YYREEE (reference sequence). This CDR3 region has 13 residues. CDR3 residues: CASSLVGNEKLFF. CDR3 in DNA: TGTGCCAGCAGCTTGGTGGGTAATGAAAAACTGTTTTTT.

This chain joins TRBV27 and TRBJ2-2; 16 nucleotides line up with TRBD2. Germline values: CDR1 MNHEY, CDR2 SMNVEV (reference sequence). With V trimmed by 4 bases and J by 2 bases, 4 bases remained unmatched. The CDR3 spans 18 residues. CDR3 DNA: TGTGCCAGCAGTTCCGGGACTAGCGGGAGGGCAAACACCGGGGAGCTGTTTTTT. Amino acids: CASSSGTSGRANTGELFF.

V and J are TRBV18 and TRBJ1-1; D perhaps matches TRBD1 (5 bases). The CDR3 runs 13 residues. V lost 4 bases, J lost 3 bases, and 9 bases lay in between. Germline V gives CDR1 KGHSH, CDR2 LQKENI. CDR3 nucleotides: TGTGCCAGCTCACAGGGAGGGGACACTGAAGCTTTCTTT. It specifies CASSQGGDTEAFF.

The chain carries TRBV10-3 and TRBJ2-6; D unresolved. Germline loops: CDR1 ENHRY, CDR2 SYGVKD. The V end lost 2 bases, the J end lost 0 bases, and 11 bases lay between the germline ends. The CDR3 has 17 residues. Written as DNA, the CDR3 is TGTGCCATCAGTGAGGGGGTCGCCTTCTCTGGGGCCAACGTCCTGACTTTC. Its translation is CAISEGVAFSGANVLTF.

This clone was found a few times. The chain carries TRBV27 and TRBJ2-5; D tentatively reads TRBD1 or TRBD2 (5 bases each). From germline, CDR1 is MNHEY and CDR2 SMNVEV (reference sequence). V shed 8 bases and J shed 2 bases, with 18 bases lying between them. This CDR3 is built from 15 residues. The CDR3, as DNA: TGTGCCAGCTGTATGAGAGGGGCACTACAAGAGACCCAGTACTTC. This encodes CASCMRGALQETQYF.

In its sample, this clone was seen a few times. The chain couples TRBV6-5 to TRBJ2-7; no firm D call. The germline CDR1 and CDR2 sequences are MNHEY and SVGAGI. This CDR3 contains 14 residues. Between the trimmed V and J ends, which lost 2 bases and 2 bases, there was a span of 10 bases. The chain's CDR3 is CASSYGGPTYEQYF. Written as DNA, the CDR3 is TGTGCCAGCAGTTACGGCGGACCTACCTACGAGCAGTACTTC.

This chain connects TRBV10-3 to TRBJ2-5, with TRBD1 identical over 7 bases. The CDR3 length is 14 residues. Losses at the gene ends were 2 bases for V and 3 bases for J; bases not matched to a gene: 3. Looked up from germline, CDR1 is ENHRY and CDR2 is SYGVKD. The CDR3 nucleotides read TGTGCCATCAGTGAGGGCAGGGGGAAAGAGACCCAGTACTTC. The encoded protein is CAISEGRGKETQYF.

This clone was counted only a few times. CDR3 nucleotide sequence: TGTGCCAGCAGCCCACGGCTGGCGGGAGGGCGGATAGAGACCCAGTACTTC. This sequence encodes CASSPRLAGGRIETQYF. This chain joins TRBV7-2 and TRBJ2-5; 9 positions agree with TRBD2. Germline CDR1 is SGHTA and CDR2 is FQGNSA. There are 17 residues in the CDR3. Trimming took 5 bases from V and 4 from J; bases not matched to a gene: 14.

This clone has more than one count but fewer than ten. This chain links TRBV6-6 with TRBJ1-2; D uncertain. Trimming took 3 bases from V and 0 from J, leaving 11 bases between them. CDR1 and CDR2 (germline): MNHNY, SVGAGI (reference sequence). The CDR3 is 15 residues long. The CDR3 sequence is CASSYWSTPNYGYTF. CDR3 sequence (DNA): TGTGCCAGCAGTTATTGGTCAACTCCTAACTATGGCTACACCTTC.

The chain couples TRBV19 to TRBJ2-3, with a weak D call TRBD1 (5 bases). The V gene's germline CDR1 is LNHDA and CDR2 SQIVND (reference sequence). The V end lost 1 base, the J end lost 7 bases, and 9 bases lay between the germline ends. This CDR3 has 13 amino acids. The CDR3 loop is CASSIAGSNTQYF. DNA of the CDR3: TGTGCCAGTAGTATAGCAGGGTCGAATACGCAGTATTTT.

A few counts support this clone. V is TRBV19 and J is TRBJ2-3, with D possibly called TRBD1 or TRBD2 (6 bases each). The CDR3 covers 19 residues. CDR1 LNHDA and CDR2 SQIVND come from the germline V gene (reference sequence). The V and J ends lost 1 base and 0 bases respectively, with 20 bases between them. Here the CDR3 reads CASSIGGLGGPTSTDTQYF. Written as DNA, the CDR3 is TGTGCCAGTAGTATAGGGGGGTTGGGGGGCCCAACAAGCACAGATACGCAGTATTTT.

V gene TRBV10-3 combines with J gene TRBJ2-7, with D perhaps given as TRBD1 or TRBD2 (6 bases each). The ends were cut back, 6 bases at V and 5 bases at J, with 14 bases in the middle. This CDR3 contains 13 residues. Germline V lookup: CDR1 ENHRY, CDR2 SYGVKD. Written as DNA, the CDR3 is TGTGCCATCAGCCCAGGGGAGGTCGACGAGCAGTACTTC. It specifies CAISPGEVDEQYF.

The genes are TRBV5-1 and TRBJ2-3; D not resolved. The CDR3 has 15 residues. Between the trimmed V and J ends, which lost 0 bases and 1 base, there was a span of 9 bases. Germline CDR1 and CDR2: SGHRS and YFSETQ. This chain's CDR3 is CASSLGDSGTDTQYF. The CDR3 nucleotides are TGCGCCAGCAGCTTGGGGGATTCTGGCACAGATACGCAGTATTTT.